This T cell receptor (beta chain) was observed in a study of T cells in Graves' hyperthyroidism and ophthalmopathy. Amplification targeted TCR beta CDR3 regions from RNA transcripts. HTBI primers were the set used in a first-round RT-PCR of the TCR CDR3. TCRdb processed the multiplex PCR reads anew with MiXCR; each CDR3 protein has one entry. Among 300,000 to 450,000 distinct CDR3 sequences listed, less than 20% were seen once. From germline, CDR1 is SGHAT and CDR2 FQNNGV. V was shortened by 3 bases and J by 16 bases, with 19 bases between the two germline ends. This CDR3 has 13 amino acids. The chain employs TRBV11-2 and TRBJ2-1; weak D call: TRBD2 (5 bases). The TCR sequence derives from a young woman with Graves' hyperthyroidism that later progressed to Graves' ophthalmopathy. Sample: blood. CDR3 residues: CASSFNSASLEFF. Written as DNA, the CDR3 is TGTGCCAGCAGCTTTAATAGCGCCTCGTTGGAATTCTTC.